This TCR beta chain is from a study of shared clonotypes between healthy human individuals. Sorted-subset replicate PCR reactions contained roughly 210 ng DNA, corresponding to around 30,000 T cell genomes. Sequencing was performed with immunoSEQ multiplex PCR; in TCRdb, only in-frame clones are kept and a portion is missing. The top ten clones hold roughly 1.2% of a sample with some 1,900,000 clones, just under 95% of them seen once. The CDR3 consists of 16 residues. The ends lost 1 base at V and 8 bases at J; junction bases unmatched: 9. Germline V gives CDR1 SGHNT, CDR2 YYREEE (reference sequence). Terminally differentiated effector memory CD45RA+ cells were excluded from the naive CD8 cells, which were CD45RO-negative and positively selected for CCR7.

This rearrangement joins TRBV5-4 to TRBJ1-6; 7 bases line up with TRBD1. This receptor was obtained from a man between 18 and 35 years old in good health. Sequenced: naive CD8+ T cells sorted from blood. For the CDR3, the DNA is TGTGCCAGCAGCTTGAGGGGGCTGGGGGATGATTCACCCCTCCACTTT. Amino acid sequence: CASSLRGLGDDSPLHF.